The 22 T cell receptor beta chains in this list originate from one sample, sequenced in a study of response to subunit inactivated influenza vaccine (dated 2018 in TCRdb). Libraries were made using RT-PCR. Sequencing relied on an Illumina HiSeq 2500. TCRdb reran the public reads through fastp at Q25 and MiXCR, keeping productive beta chains. Records with the same CDR3 protein are collapsed into one entry carrying the most frequent genes and DNA. For this sample the table gives hundreds of thousands of distinct CDR3 sequences, of which about 12% were detected only once. The biggest ten clones account for roughly a tenth of the sample. Material: PBMCs from blood, obtained on the day of vaccination. The receptors originated from a man in his forties or fifties who received an inactivated influenza vaccine. Donor details come from another sample of the same person, matched by shared clones.

The rearrangement links TRBV15 to TRBJ2-2; no reliable D call. The germline CDR1 and CDR2 sequences are LNHNV and YYDKDF (reference sequence). The CDR3 has 15 amino acids. V was trimmed by 2 bases and J by 6 bases, leaving 13 bases between them. In DNA form, the CDR3 reads TGTGCCACCAGCAGAACTCAAACTACCCCCGGGGAGCTGTTTTTT. This sequence encodes CATSRTQTTPGELFF.

This clonotype was seen repeatedly, ten times or more. This rearrangement joins TRBV12-3 or TRBV12-4 to TRBJ2-3; D not resolved. The ends were cut back, 5 bases at V and 4 bases at J, with 13 bases in the middle. The CDR3 is 14 amino acids. The CDR3 DNA reads as TGTGCCAGCAGTACCCAGAGCTCCTCAGATACGCAGTATTTT. Residues: CASSTQSSSDTQYF.

The rearrangement links TRBV6-2 or TRBV6-3 to TRBJ1-2; D not certain. The CDR3 consists of 16 residues. Trimming stripped 0 bases from V and 1 base from J, with 12 bases between. Germline V gene sequence: CDR1 MNHEY, CDR2 SVGEGT. CDR3 sequence: CASSYSSTVINYGYTF. As DNA, the CDR3 is TGTGCCAGCAGTTACTCGAGCACGGTGATTAACTATGGCTACACCTTC.

This clonotype came up a few times. The rearrangement uses TRBV7-8 and TRBJ2-1, with 8 bases matching TRBD2. CDR3 length equals 16 residues. The germline CDR1 and CDR2 sequences are SGHVS and FQNEAQ. The junction had 8 bases not matched to a gene; V was cut back by 5 bases and J by 2 bases. Written as DNA, the CDR3 is TGTGCCAGCAGCCCGACCGGGACTAGTGCCTACAATGAGCAGTTCTTC. This gives the protein CASSPTGTSAYNEQFF.

The CDR3 DNA reads TGTGCCAGCAGTCGCCCATCAGGGACAGATACGCAGTATTTT. Translating gives CASSRPSGTDTQYF. The chain combines TRBV6-2 or TRBV6-3 with TRBJ2-3; tentatively, D is TRBD1 (5 bases). V was shortened by 5 bases and J by 3 bases, with 12 bases between the two germline ends. CDR1 is MNHEY, CDR2 SVGEGT, per germline. This CDR3 spans 14 amino acids.

The chain links TRBV28 to TRBJ2-7; TRBD1 might be the D (6 bases). The germline gives CDR1 MDHEN, CDR2 SYDVKM. The CDR3 loop spans 14 amino acids. The V end was cut by 1 base, the J end by 6 bases, with 13 bases between. CDR3 DNA: TGTGCCAGCAGTTTATACAGGGAGTTGTTCGAGCAGTACTTC. This encodes CASSLYRELFEQYF. Filled out from reference TRBV28 and TRBJ2-7, the complete variable domain reads DVKVTQSSRYLVKRTGEKVFLECVQDMDHENMFWYRQDPGLGLRLIYFSYDVKMKEKGDIPEGYSVSREKKERFSLILESASTNQTSMYLCASSLYRELFEQYFGPGTRLTVT.

J is TRBJ1-4 and V is TRBV5-1, with TRBD1 matching over 9 bases. V gave up 5 bases and J gave up 3 bases; unmatched junction bases: 2. This CDR3 has 14 amino acids. Germline V gives CDR1 SGHRS, CDR2 YFSETQ. Written as DNA, the CDR3 is TGCGCCAGCAGTACAGGGGGCTCTAATGAAAAACTGTTTTTT. Its translation is CASSTGGSNEKLFF.

The rearrangement joins TRBV5-1 to TRBJ2-3, with 12 bases lining up with TRBD2. V lost 6 bases, J lost 6 bases, and 11 bases stayed unmatched. Germline V lookup: CDR1 SGHRS, CDR2 YFSETQ. This CDR3 spans 16 amino acids. CDR3 sequence: CASKRASGRASDTQYF. The DNA for the CDR3 is TGCGCCAGCAAAAGGGCTAGCGGGAGGGCCTCGGATACGCAGTATTTT.

The CDR3 DNA is TGCGCCAGCAGCCAAGGCCCGGGACTAGCGGACGTTCAAGAGACCCAGTACTTC. Translating it yields CASSQGPGLADVQETQYF. The chain uses TRBV4-3 and TRBJ2-5, with TRBD2 matching 11 bases. Germline V gene sequence: CDR1 LGHNA, CDR2 YSLEER. The V segment lost 1 base and the J segment 2 bases; nucleotides outside the gene matches: 9. The CDR3 sequence is 18 residues long.

There are many counts of this clonotype. The V call is TRBV5-6, the J call TRBJ2-4; D gene uncertain. There are 12 residues in the CDR3. Germline loops: CDR1 SGHDT, CDR2 YYEEEE. V was clipped by 2 bases and J by 6 bases, with 6 bases between them. The CDR3 sequence is CASSFATNIQYF. CDR3 in DNA: TGTGCCAGCAGCTTCGCAACAAACATTCAGTACTTC.

This clonotype has only a few counts. J is TRBJ2-3 and V is TRBV12-3 or TRBV12-4; a possible D gene is TRBD2 (6 bases). This CDR3 is 15 amino acids long. The V and J ends lost 4 bases and 2 bases respectively, with 13 bases between them. This CDR3 is CASSSGGGFTDTQYF. CDR3 nucleotides: TGTGCCAGCAGTTCCGGGGGAGGTTTCACAGATACGCAGTATTTT.

The sample holds a few counts of this clonotype. The chain recombines TRBV4-2 with TRBJ2-1; 9 nucleotides match TRBD1. CDR1 is LGHNA, CDR2 YNFKEQ, per germline. Germline trimming cut 3 bases from V and 2 bases from J; bases unmatched to any gene: 14. This CDR3 is built from 19 residues. The CDR3 DNA follows: TGTGCCAGCAGCCACCCCGAGGGGGGGGACAGGGCCCCCTACAATGAGCAGTTCTTC. Amino acids: CASSHPEGGDRAPYNEQFF.

This clonotype has a handful of counts. The chain links TRBV9 to TRBJ2-2; D is unresolved. V was clipped by 0 bases and J by 5 bases, with 11 bases between them. The CDR3 is 15 residues long. Germline lookup yields CDR1 SGDLS and CDR2 YYNGEE. CDR3 residues: CASSVGPPGTGELFF. DNA for the CDR3: TGTGCCAGCAGCGTAGGACCCCCCGGGACCGGGGAGCTGTTTTTT.

This chain joins TRBV14 and TRBJ2-7, with D unclear. Trimming removed 3 bases at V and 5 bases at J, with 17 bases between. The CDR3 spans 15 residues. Germline CDR1 reads SGHDN; CDR2 reads FVKESK. CDR3 loop: CASSHYLGGPDEQYF. The DNA for the CDR3 is TGTGCCAGCAGCCACTACCTCGGCGGCCCCGACGAGCAGTACTTC.

This clonotype was recorded a few times. The genes are TRBV5-5 and TRBJ1-5; 9 nucleotides align to TRBD1. The CDR3 is 15 residues long. Germline V gives CDR1 SGHKS, CDR2 YYEKEE (reference sequence). V lost 4 bases and J lost 3; bases outside the gene matches: 5. This CDR3 reads CASSPWTGDNQPQHF. The CDR3 DNA is TGTGCCAGCAGCCCGTGGACAGGGGACAATCAGCCCCAGCATTTT.

This clonotype was counted a few times. The chain joins TRBV20-1 to TRBJ2-1; D may be TRBD2 (6 bases). The germline V and J ends were trimmed by 0 bases and 1 base, with 13 bases remaining between them. The CDR3 covers 16 residues. In germline, CDR1 is DFQATT, CDR2 SNEGSKA (reference sequence). CDR3 nucleotides: TGCAGTGCTAGAGATCGTCTAGCGTCATCCTACAATGAGCAGTTCTTC. This gives the protein CSARDRLASSYNEQFF.

This clonotype has a count of ten or more. The gene calls are TRBV29-1 and TRBJ1-2; 7 positions agree with TRBD1. Trimming cost V 8 bases and J 2 bases; bases outside gene matches: 8. The CDR3 extends over 13 amino acids. Germline CDR1 is SQVTM and CDR2 is ANQGSEA. As DNA, the CDR3 is TGCAGCTTCCAGACAGGGTCGAACTATGGCTACACCTTC. Translating it yields CSFQTGSNYGYTF.

This clonotype has a count of ten or more. This rearrangement joins TRBV18 to TRBJ2-3; the D is unclear. The CDR3 is 17 amino acids. Germline V gives CDR1 KGHSH, CDR2 LQKENI. Deletions cut 0 bases from V and 0 bases from J, with 13 bases between. CDR3 residues: CASSPPVFAPSTDTQYF. The CDR3 nucleotides read TGTGCCAGCTCACCACCGGTTTTTGCACCGAGCACAGATACGCAGTATTTT.

This clonotype was picked up a small number of times. The chain recombines TRBV7-9 with TRBJ2-5; 7 bases map to TRBD1. V lost 7 bases and J lost 4; bases outside the gene matches: 3. The CDR3 extends over 12 amino acids. Germline CDR1 reads SEHNR; CDR2 reads FQNEAQ (reference sequence). The CDR3 here is CASNPGGETQYF. The DNA of the CDR3 is TGTGCCAGCAATCCAGGGGGAGAGACCCAGTACTTC.

The V gene is TRBV20-1, the J gene TRBJ2-7; the match to TRBD2 covers 8 bases. CDR1 is DFQATT, CDR2 SNEGSKA, per germline (reference sequence). J was trimmed by 0 bases and V by 5 bases; bases with no gene match: 18. The CDR3 has 18 amino acids. As DNA, the CDR3 is TGCAGTGCTCGGGGCGTGGGGTTACTAGCGGAGAACTCCTACGAGCAGTACTTC. Translating gives CSARGVGLLAENSYEQYF.

In this sample, this clonotype turned up a few times. The genes are TRBV12-3 or TRBV12-4 and TRBJ1-5, with a weak D call TRBD1 (5 bases). The CDR3 contains 17 residues. Deletions cut 0 bases from V and 1 base from J, with 13 bases between. The CDR3 spells CASSLAGPGVSNQPQHF. The CDR3 DNA is TGTGCCAGCAGTTTAGCGGGACCGGGAGTGAGCAATCAGCCCCAGCATTTT.

This clonotype was counted between two and nine times. The V gene is TRBV20-1, the J gene TRBJ1-5, with D possibly being TRBD1 (6 bases). The V end was cut by 1 base, the J end by 3 bases, with 13 bases between. CDR3 size: 15 residues. Germline V gene data show CDR1 as DFQATT and CDR2 as SNEGSKA (reference sequence). The CDR3 sequence is CSARAPTGINQPQHF. CDR3 DNA: TGCAGTGCTAGAGCCCCGACAGGCATCAATCAGCCCCAGCATTTT.